This TCR beta chain stems from a study of OX40 agonist ivuxolimab in advanced cancers. Some clones are missing from TCRdb's copy, which holds only in-frame ones; the method was immunoSEQ multiplex PCR. Of about 60,000 clones in the sample, about nine tenths were seen once. Germline CDR1 and CDR2: MDHEN and SYDVKM. V was shortened by 6 bases and J by 4 bases, with 10 bases between the two germline ends. The CDR3 runs to 12 residues. The rearrangement joins TRBV28 to TRBJ2-7; TRBD1 is a possible D gene (5 bases). The specimen was CD4+ or CD8+ T cells sorted from blood, collected in a trial of the OX40 agonist ivuxolimab. This clonotype originated in an adult with an advanced solid tumor such as melanoma, head and neck, liver or kidney cancer. CDR3: CASSHDRYEQYF. The CDR3 DNA is TGTGCCAGCAGCCACGACAGATACGAGCAGTACTTC. The whole variable domain, remainder taken from reference TRBV28 and TRBJ2-7, is DVKVTQSSRYLVKRTGEKVFLECVQDMDHENMFWYRQDPGLGLRLIYFSYDVKMKEKGDIPEGYSVSREKKERFSLILESASTNQTSMYLCASSHDRYEQYFGPGTRLTVT.